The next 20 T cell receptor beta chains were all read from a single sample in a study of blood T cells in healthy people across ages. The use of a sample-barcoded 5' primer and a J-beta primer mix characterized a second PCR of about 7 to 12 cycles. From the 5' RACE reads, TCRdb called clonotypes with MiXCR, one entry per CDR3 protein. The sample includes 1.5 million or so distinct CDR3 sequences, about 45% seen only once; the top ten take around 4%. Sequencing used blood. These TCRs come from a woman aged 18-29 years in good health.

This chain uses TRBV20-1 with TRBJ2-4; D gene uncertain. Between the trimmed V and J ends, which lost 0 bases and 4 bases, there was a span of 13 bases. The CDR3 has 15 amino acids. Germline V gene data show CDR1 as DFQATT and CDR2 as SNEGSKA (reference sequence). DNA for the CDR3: TGCAGTGCTAGAGATCTCTCCAGCCTTAAAAACATTCAGTACTTC. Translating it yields CSARDLSSLKNIQYF.

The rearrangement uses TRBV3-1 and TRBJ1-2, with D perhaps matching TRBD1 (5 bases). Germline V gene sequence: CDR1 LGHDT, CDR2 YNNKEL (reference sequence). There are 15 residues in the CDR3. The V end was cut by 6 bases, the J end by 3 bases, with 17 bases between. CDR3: CASSHLRDDYYGYTF. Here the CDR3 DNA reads TGTGCCAGCAGTCACTTGCGGGACGACTACTATGGCTACACCTTC.

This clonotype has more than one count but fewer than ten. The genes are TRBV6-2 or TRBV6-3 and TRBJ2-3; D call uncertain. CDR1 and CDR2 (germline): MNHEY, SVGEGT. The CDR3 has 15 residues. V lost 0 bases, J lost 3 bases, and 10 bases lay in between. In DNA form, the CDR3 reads TGTGCCAGCAGTTACTCCTACAGCATTACAGATACGCAGTATTTT. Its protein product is CASSYSYSITDTQYF.

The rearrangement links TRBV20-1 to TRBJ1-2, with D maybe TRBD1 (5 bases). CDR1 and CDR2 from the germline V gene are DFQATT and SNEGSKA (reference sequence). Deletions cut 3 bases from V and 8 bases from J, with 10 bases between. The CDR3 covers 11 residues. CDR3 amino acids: CSASLKGGYTF. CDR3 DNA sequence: TGCAGTGCTAGCTTAAAGGGGGGCTACACCTTC.

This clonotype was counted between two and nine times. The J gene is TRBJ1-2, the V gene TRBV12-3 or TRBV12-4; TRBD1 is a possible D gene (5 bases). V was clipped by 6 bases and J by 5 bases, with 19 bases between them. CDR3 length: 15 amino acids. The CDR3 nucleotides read TGTGCCAGCAGCGGGGCTGCCTTAGGGGAATATGGCTACACCTTC. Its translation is CASSGAALGEYGYTF.

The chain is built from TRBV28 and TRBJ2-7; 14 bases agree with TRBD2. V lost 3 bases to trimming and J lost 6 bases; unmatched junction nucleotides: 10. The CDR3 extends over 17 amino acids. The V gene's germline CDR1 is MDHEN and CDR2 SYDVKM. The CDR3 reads CASSFVGLAGGAPEQYF. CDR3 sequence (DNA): TGTGCCAGCAGTTTTGTAGGACTAGCGGGAGGAGCTCCCGAGCAGTACTTC.

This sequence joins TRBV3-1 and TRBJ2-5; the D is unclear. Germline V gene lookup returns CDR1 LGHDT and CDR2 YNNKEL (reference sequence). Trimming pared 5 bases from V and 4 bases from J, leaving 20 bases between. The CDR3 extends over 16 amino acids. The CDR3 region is CASSAYRTNPGETQYF. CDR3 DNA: TGTGCCAGCAGCGCGTATAGGACCAACCCGGGAGAGACCCAGTACTTC.

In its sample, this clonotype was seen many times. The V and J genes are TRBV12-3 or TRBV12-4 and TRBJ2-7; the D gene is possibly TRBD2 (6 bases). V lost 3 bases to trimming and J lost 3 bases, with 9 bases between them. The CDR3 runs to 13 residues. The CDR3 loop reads CASSFGGLYEQYF. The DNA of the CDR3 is TGTGCCAGCAGTTTTGGGGGACTCTACGAGCAGTACTTC.

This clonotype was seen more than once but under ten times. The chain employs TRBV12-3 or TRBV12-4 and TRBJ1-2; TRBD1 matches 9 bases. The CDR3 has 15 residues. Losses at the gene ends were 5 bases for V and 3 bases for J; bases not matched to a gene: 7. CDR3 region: CASSGGTGNYYGYTF. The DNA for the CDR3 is TGTGCCAGCAGTGGGGGGACAGGGAACTACTATGGCTACACCTTC.

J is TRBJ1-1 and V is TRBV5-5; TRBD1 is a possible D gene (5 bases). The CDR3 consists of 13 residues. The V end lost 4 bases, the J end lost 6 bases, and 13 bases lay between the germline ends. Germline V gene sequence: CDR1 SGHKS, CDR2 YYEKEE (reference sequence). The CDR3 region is CASSVGLGAEAFF. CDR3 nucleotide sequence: TGTGCCAGCAGCGTGGGCCTGGGGGCTGAAGCTTTCTTT.

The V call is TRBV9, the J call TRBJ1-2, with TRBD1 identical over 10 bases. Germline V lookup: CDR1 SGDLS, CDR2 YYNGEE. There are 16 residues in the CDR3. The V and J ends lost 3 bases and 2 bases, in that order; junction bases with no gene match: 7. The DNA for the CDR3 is TGTGCCAGCAGCGACGGACAGGGGGGTACCAACTATGGCTACACCTTC. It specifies CASSDGQGGTNYGYTF.

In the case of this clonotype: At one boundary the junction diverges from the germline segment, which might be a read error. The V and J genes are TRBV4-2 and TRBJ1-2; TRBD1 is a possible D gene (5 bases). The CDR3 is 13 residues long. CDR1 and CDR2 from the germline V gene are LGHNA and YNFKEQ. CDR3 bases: TGTGCCAGCAGCGAAGAGGGACCACGTGGCTACACCTTC. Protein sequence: CASSEEGPRGYTF.

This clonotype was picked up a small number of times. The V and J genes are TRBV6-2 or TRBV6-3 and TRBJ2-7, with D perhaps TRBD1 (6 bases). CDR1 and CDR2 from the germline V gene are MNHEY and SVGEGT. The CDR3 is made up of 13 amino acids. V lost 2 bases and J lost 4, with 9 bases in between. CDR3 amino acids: CASSYARGYEQYF. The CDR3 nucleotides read TGTGCCAGCAGTTACGCCAGGGGATACGAGCAGTACTTC.

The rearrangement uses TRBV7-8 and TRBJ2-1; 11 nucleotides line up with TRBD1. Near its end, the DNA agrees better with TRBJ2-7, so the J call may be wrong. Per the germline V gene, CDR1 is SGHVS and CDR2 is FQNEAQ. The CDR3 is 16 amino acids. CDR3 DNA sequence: TGTGCCAGCAGCCCGATCCGGACAGGGGGCCTCAATGAGCAGTACTTC. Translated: CASSPIRTGGLNEQYF.

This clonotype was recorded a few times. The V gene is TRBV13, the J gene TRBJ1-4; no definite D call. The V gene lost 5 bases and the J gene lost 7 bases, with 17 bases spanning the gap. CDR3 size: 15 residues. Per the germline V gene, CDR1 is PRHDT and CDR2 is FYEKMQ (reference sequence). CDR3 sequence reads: CASSLSQELGEKLFF. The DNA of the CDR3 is TGTGCCAGCAGCCTCTCCCAGGAGCTAGGTGAAAAACTGTTTTTT.

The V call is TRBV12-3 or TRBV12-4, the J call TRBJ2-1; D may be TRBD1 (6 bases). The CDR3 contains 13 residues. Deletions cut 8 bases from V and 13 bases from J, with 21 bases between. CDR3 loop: CASAFRGRETQFF. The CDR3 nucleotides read TGTGCCAGCGCCTTCAGGGGACGAGAGACCCAGTTCTTC.

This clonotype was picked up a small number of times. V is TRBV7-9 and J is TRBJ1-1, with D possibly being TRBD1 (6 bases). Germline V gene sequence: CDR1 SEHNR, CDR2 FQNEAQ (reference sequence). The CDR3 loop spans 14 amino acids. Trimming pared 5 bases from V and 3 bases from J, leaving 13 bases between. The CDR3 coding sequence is TGTGCCAGCAGCGTCGAGGGGGTGCACACTGAAGCTTTCTTT. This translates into CASSVEGVHTEAFF.

In DNA form, the CDR3 reads TGTGCCAGCTCACCAAATTTTGGACGGGAGCAGTACTTC. Its protein product is CASSPNFGREQYF. The rearrangement joins TRBV18 to TRBJ2-1; D is ambiguous. The J call may be faulty, since TRBJ2-7 better matches the DNA end. The CDR3 contains 13 residues. From germline, CDR1 is KGHSH and CDR2 LQKENI.

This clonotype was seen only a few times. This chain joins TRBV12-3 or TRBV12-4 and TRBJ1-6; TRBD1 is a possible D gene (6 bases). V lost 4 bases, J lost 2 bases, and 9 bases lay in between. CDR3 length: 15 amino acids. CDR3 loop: CASSSGDTYNSPLHF. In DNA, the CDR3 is TGTGCCAGCAGTTCAGGGGACACCTATAATTCACCCCTCCACTTT.

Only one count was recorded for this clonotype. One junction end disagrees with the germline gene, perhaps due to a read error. CDR3 residues: CSVVTSGGVEAQYF. As DNA, the CDR3 is TGCAGTGTTGTGACTAGCGGGGGTGTAGAGGCCCAGTACTTC. V and J are TRBV20-1 and TRBJ2-5; TRBD2 matches at 12 bases. The germline V gene encodes CDR1 DFQATT and CDR2 SNEGSKA (reference sequence). This CDR3 has 14 amino acids.